Shown below are 24 T cell receptor beta chains from a single sample sequenced in a study of CD8 T cells in ankylosing spondylitis. General study findings and limits: Within ankylosing spondylitis blood, a TCR beta motif made up of several highly homologous variants appeared to be characteristic.

Their cognate antigens are unknown. TCRdb analysed the 5' RACE reads with MiXCR anew, one entry per CDR3 protein. The repertoire holds around 770,000 distinct CDR3 sequences, 15% to 20% seen once, with over 15% in the top ten. Source material: blood, either unsorted or a sorted T cell fraction (not recorded which). The receptors come from a male donor with ankylosing spondylitis.

The chain employs TRBV27 and TRBJ1-1, with 7 bases that match TRBD1. Germline CDR1 MNHEY, CDR2 SMNVEV (reference sequence). Trimming took 5 bases from V and 2 from J; bases not matched to a gene: 8. The CDR3 is 15 residues long. Here the CDR3 DNA reads TGTGCCAGCAGTCCTCAGGGACAGACTAACACTGAAGCTTTCTTT. It yields the protein CASSPQGQTNTEAFF.

The chain uses TRBV14 and TRBJ2-7; unclear D gene. Per the germline V gene, CDR1 is SGHDN and CDR2 is FVKESK. The CDR3 has 12 amino acids. V lost 1 base, J lost 3 bases, and 4 bases lay in between. CDR3 nucleotide sequence: TGTGCCAGCAGCCAAGTGGGCTACGAGCAGTACTTC. Translated: CASSQVGYEQYF.

The V gene is TRBV6-2 or TRBV6-3, the J gene TRBJ2-1, with no clear D. Trimming cost V 2 bases and J 6 bases, with 8 bases left between them. The CDR3 extends over 13 amino acids. Germline CDR1 MNHEY, CDR2 SVGEGT. The CDR3 sequence is CASSYGQLNEQFF. Written as DNA, the CDR3 is TGTGCCAGCAGTTACGGGCAGCTCAATGAGCAGTTCTTC.

This clonotype turned up a few times. J is TRBJ2-7 and V is TRBV9; TRBD1 is a possible D gene (5 bases). V lost 0 bases and J 6 bases, leaving 10 bases between the germline ends. Germline values: CDR1 SGDLS, CDR2 YYNGEE. This CDR3 has 13 amino acids. The CDR3 region is CASSVGEGAEQYF. The CDR3 DNA reads as TGTGCCAGCAGCGTAGGGGAAGGGGCCGAGCAGTACTTC.

The chain is built from TRBV13 and TRBJ2-1, with 8 nucleotides matching TRBD1. V lost 2 bases and J lost 7; bases outside the gene matches: 4. Germline V gene sequence: CDR1 PRHDT, CDR2 FYEKMQ (reference sequence). CDR3 length equals 14 residues. CDR3 residues: CASSLIQGANEQFF. The CDR3 coding sequence is TGTGCCAGCAGCTTAATTCAGGGGGCGAATGAGCAGTTCTTC.

This clonotype has only a few counts. V and J are TRBV7-9 and TRBJ2-1; the match to TRBD2 covers 9 bases. With V trimmed by 0 bases and J by 5 bases, 8 bases remained unmatched. Germline values: CDR1 SEHNR, CDR2 FQNEAQ (reference sequence). The CDR3 runs to 17 residues. The DNA for the CDR3 is TGTGCCAGCAGCTTAGCCACGAGCGGGAGGCCCCACAATGAGCAGTTCTTC. This sequence encodes CASSLATSGRPHNEQFF.

In its sample, this clonotype was seen a few times. The chain recombines TRBV29-1 with TRBJ2-1; D might be TRBD1 (5 bases). V was shortened by 6 bases and J by 4 bases, with 13 bases between the two germline ends. Germline CDR1 is SQVTM and CDR2 is ANQGSEA. The CDR3 loop spans 13 amino acids. The CDR3 DNA reads as TGCAGCGTCCAACAGGATCAGTACAATGAGCAGTTCTTC. This translates into CSVQQDQYNEQFF.

This clonotype was detected a few times. The rearrangement joins TRBV12-3 or TRBV12-4 to TRBJ1-2, with D unclear. V lost 1 base and J 1 base, leaving 13 bases between the germline ends. The length of the CDR3 is 16 residues. This chain's CDR3 is CASSLGWGMDNYGYTF. Here the CDR3 DNA reads TGTGCCAGCAGTTTAGGATGGGGTATGGATAACTATGGCTACACCTTC.

This clonotype has only a few counts. V and J are TRBV4-2 and TRBJ2-3; a weak D match, TRBD2 (6 bases). The ends were cut back, 1 base at V and 2 bases at J, with 16 bases in the middle. CDR3 length: 17 residues. Per germline, CDR1 LGHNA and CDR2 YNFKEQ. CDR3 in amino acids: CASSQGRIGGDTDTQYF. CDR3 nucleotide sequence: TGTGCCAGCAGCCAAGGGCGGATAGGAGGGGACACAGATACGCAGTATTTT.

This clonotype showed up just a few times. The chain carries TRBV3-1 and TRBJ1-1; D gene uncertain. V was shortened by 1 base and J by 1 base, with 7 bases between the two germline ends. Germline V gives CDR1 LGHDT, CDR2 YNNKEL (reference sequence). This CDR3 region has 14 residues. In DNA, the CDR3 is TGTGCCAGCAGCCAAGCAGGTCAGAACACTGAAGCTTTCTTT. Translation gives CASSQAGQNTEAFF.

The chain couples TRBV11-1 to TRBJ2-2; D uncertain. This CDR3 is built from 19 residues. Germline V lookup: CDR1 SGHAT, CDR2 FQDESV (reference sequence). Between the trimmed V and J ends, which lost 7 bases and 5 bases, there was a span of 29 bases. The CDR3 loop is CASTLSGSVSGWETGELFF. Here the CDR3 DNA reads TGTGCCAGCACCCTCTCTGGCTCGGTGTCCGGCTGGGAAACCGGGGAGCTGTTTTTT.

This sequence joins TRBV4-2 and TRBJ1-5, with TRBD1 matching over 8 bases. CDR3 length: 15 amino acids. CDR1 LGHNA and CDR2 YNFKEQ come from the germline V gene. V lost 4 bases, J lost 5 bases, and 7 bases stayed unmatched. In nucleotides, the CDR3 is TGTGCCAGCAGCCCCCAAGACAGGGGTGATCAGCCCCAGCATTTT. Translation gives CASSPQDRGDQPQHF.

This clonotype was seen ten or more times. This chain uses TRBV5-6 with TRBJ1-4, with 7 bases fitting TRBD1. The CDR3 sequence is 16 residues long. In germline, CDR1 is SGHDT, CDR2 YYEEEE. With 2 bases clipped from V and 5 bases from J, the junction kept 9 bases outside the gene matches. The CDR3 sequence is CASSLYPGQPNEKLFF. The DNA of the CDR3 is TGTGCCAGCAGCTTATATCCGGGACAGCCGAATGAAAAACTGTTTTTT. The entire variable domain, with the rest obtained from reference TRBV5-6 and TRBJ1-4, is as follows: DAGVTQSPTHLIKTRGQQVTLRCSPKSGHDTVSWYQQALGQGPQFIFQYYEEEERQRGNFPDRFSGHQFPNYSSELNVNALLLGDSALYLCASSLYPGQPNEKLFFGSGTQLSVL.

This clonotype has more than one count but fewer than ten. The chain has TRBV7-2 and TRBJ2-2; 14 nucleotides agree with TRBD2. Per germline, CDR1 SGHTA and CDR2 FQGNSA. The CDR3 totals 17 residues. After removal of 2 bases from V and 4 bases from J, the junction contained 3 bases not matched to a gene. The CDR3: CASSLRGLAGVTGELFF. The CDR3 nucleotides are TGTGCCAGCAGCTTAAGGGGACTAGCGGGAGTCACCGGGGAGCTGTTTTTT.

This chain joins TRBV6-5 and TRBJ2-7; D is possibly TRBD1 or TRBD2 (5 bases each). V lost 9 bases, J lost 2 bases, and 11 bases lay in between. CDR3 length: 12 residues. CDR1 is MNHEY and CDR2 is SVGAGI in the germline V gene. This chain's CDR3 is CASRGRTYEQYF. The DNA of the CDR3 is TGTGCCAGTCGGGGCCGCACCTACGAGCAGTACTTC.

In its sample, this clonotype was seen a few times. The chain has TRBV20-1 and TRBJ2-2; D may be TRBD1 or TRBD2 (5 bases each). V lost 3 bases and J 0 bases, leaving 17 bases between the germline ends. The CDR3 is 17 residues long. Germline CDR1 DFQATT, CDR2 SNEGSKA (reference sequence). CDR3 protein: CSARDSGAAANTGELFF. The DNA for the CDR3 is TGCAGTGCTAGGGATTCCGGGGCGGCCGCGAACACCGGGGAGCTGTTTTTT.

The chain carries TRBV9 and TRBJ1-2; 7 bases align to TRBD1. Trimming cost V 0 bases and J 4 bases; bases outside gene matches: 6. Germline V CDR1 and CDR2: SGDLS, YYNGEE. The CDR3 is made up of 15 amino acids. This CDR3 reads CASSVAPGQPYGYTF. CDR3 in DNA: TGTGCCAGCAGCGTAGCGCCGGGACAGCCCTATGGCTACACCTTC.

The chain has TRBV6-2 or TRBV6-3 and TRBJ2-1; D ambiguous. Germline CDR1 and CDR2: MNHEY and SVGEGT. Trimming took off 2 bases at V and 4 bases at J, with 9 bases between the two ends. CDR3 length: 14 amino acids. Here the CDR3 reads CASSYISDYNEQFF. The CDR3 DNA is TGTGCCAGCAGTTACATCTCGGATTACAATGAGCAGTTCTTC.

The chain carries TRBV29-1 and TRBJ1-1; D gene ambiguous. The length of the CDR3 is 12 residues. CDR1 SQVTM and CDR2 ANQGSEA come from the germline V gene. V lost 0 bases to trimming and J lost 11 bases, with 13 bases between them. This CDR3 reads CSVEELGREAFF. DNA for the CDR3: TGCAGCGTTGAAGAATTGGGCCGGGAGGCTTTCTTT.

The chain joins TRBV11-2 to TRBJ1-1; 7 positions agree with TRBD1. J gave up 0 bases and V 1 base, and 8 bases lay outside the gene matches. From germline, CDR1 is SGHAT and CDR2 FQNNGV. The CDR3 consists of 17 residues. The CDR3 sequence: CASSLGVRQGVNTEAFF. The CDR3 nucleotides read TGTGCCAGCAGCTTAGGGGTTAGGCAGGGGGTGAACACTGAAGCTTTCTTT.

The rearrangement links TRBV20-1 to TRBJ2-7, with 9 bases fitting TRBD1. The germline V gene encodes CDR1 DFQATT and CDR2 SNEGSKA (reference sequence). V was pared by 0 bases and J by 2 bases, with 5 bases of the junction left unmatched. The CDR3 spans 15 residues. The CDR3 protein is CSAREPRQGAYEQYF. The CDR3 nucleotides read TGCAGTGCTAGAGAACCTAGACAGGGGGCCTACGAGCAGTACTTC.

The chain links TRBV5-1 to TRBJ1-2, with 7 bases aligning to TRBD1. In germline, CDR1 is SGHRS, CDR2 YFSETQ. The CDR3 sequence is 12 residues long. V lost 4 bases, J lost 8 bases, and 5 bases stayed unmatched. The CDR3 DNA reads TGCGCCAGCAGCGTCACAGGGGAGGGCTACACCTTC. It specifies CASSVTGEGYTF.

This clonotype was seen a handful of times. The chain combines TRBV7-9 with TRBJ1-1; 8 bases agree with TRBD1. The CDR3 contains 14 residues. The V gene's germline CDR1 is SEHNR and CDR2 FQNEAQ (reference sequence). V was clipped by 6 bases and J by 10 bases; unmatched bases: 13. This chain's CDR3 is CASSSAGGFGGAFF. In DNA form, the CDR3 reads TGTGCCAGCAGTTCCGCAGGGGGCTTTGGGGGAGCTTTCTTT.

This clonotype was counted only a few times. The chain combines TRBV2 with TRBJ1-5; D perhaps matches TRBD1 (6 bases). Germline V gene data show CDR1 as SNHLY and CDR2 as FYNNEI. V was clipped by 4 bases and J by 7 bases, with 17 bases between them. CDR3 length: 15 amino acids. The CDR3 sequence is CASSGAQGTGQPQHF. DNA for the CDR3: TGTGCCAGCAGTGGGGCCCAGGGGACGGGGCAGCCCCAGCATTTT.